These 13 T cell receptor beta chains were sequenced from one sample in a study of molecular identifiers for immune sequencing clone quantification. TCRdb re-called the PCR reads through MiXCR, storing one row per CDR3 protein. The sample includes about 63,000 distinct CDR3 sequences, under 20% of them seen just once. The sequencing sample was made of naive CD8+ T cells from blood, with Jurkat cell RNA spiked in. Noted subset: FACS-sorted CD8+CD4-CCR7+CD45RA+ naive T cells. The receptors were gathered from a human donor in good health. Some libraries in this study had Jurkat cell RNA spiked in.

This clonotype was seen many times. In nucleotides, the CDR3 is TGTGCCAGCAGCGCGGTGTCCCTAGGGACGGTCACAGATACGCAGTATTTT. Its protein is CASSAVSLGTVTDTQYF. The chain combines TRBV11-3 with TRBJ2-3; D may be TRBD1 or TRBD2 (5 bases each). V lost 5 bases to trimming and J lost 2 bases, with 20 bases between them. From germline, CDR1 is SGHNT and CDR2 YENEEA. This CDR3 has 17 residues.

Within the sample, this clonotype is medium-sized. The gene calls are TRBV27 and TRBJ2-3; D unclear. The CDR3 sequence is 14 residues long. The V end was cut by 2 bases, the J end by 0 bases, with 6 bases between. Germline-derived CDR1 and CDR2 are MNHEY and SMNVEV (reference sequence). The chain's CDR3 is CASSLDRSTDTQYF. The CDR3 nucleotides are TGTGCCAGCAGTTTAGACCGCAGCACAGATACGCAGTATTTT.

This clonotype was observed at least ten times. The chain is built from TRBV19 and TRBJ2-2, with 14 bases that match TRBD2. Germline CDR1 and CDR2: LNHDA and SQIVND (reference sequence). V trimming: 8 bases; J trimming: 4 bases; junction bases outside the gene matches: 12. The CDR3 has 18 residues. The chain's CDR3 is CASSRLAGGPNPTGELFF. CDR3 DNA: TGTGCCAGTTCCAGACTAGCGGGAGGGCCTAATCCCACCGGGGAGCTGTTTTTT.

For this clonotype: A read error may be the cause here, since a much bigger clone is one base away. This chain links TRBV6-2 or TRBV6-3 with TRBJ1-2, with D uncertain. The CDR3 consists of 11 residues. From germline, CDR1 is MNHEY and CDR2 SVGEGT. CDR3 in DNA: TGTGCCAGCAGATTTTCAGATGGCTACCCCTTC. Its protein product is CASRFSDGYPF.

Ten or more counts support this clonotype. CDR3 bases: TGTGCCAGCAGTGTAGCGCTATCATACGAGCAGTACTTC. The encoded protein is CASSVALSYEQYF. The V and J genes are TRBV25-1 and TRBJ2-7; D is possibly TRBD2 (5 bases). CDR1 is MGHDK, CDR2 SYGVNS, per germline. Between the trimmed V and J ends, which lost 4 bases and 4 bases, there was a span of 11 bases. The CDR3 is 13 amino acids.

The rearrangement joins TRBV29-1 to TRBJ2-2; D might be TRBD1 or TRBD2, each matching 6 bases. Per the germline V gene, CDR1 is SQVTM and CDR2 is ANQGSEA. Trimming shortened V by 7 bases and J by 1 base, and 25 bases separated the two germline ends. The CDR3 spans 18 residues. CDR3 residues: CSAGPGHWGAGNTGELFF. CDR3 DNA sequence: TGCAGCGCGGGACCGGGGCACTGGGGGGCCGGGAACACCGGGGAGCTGTTTTTT.

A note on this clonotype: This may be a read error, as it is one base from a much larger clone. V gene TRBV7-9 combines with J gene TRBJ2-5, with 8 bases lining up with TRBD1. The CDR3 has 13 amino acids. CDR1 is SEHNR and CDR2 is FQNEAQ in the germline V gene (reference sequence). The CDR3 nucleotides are TGTGCCACCCGGACAGGGAGCCAAGAGACCCGGTACTTC. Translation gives CATRTGSQETRYF.

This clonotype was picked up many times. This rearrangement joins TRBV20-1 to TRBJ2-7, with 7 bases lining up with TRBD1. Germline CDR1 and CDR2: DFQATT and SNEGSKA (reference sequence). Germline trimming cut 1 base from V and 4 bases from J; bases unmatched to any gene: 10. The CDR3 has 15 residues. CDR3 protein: CSARGPAGGSYEQYF. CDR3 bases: TGCAGTGCTAGAGGCCCGGCAGGGGGAAGTTACGAGCAGTACTTC.

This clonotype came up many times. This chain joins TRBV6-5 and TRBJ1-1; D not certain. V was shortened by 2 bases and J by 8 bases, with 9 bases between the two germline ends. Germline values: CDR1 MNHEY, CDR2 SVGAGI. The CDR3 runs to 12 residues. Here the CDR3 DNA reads TGTGCCAGCAGTTACGTTGGTGGCGAAGCTTTCTTT. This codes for CASSYVGGEAFF.

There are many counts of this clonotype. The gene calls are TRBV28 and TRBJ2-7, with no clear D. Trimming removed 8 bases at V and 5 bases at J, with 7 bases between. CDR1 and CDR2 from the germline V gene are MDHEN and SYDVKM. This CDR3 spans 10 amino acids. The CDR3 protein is CASAKNEQYF. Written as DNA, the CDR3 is TGTGCCAGCGCCAAAAACGAGCAGTACTTC.

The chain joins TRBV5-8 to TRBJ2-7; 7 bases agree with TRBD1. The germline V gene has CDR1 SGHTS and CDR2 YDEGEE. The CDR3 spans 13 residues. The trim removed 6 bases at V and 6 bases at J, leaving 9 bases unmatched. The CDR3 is CASTLEGASEQYF. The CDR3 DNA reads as TGTGCCAGCACCCTCGAGGGGGCCTCCGAGCAGTACTTC.

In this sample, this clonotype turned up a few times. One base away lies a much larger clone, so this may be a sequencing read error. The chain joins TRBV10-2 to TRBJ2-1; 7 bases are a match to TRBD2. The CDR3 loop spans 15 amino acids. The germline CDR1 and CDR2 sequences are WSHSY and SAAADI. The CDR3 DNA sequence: TGCGCCAGCACCCTCCGCGGGACTATGTACAATGAGCAGTCCTTC. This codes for CASTLRGTMYNEQSF.

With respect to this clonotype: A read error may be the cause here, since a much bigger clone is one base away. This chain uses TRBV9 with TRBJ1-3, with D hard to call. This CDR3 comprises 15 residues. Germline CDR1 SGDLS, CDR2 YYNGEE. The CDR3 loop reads CAGSVSPPSGNTIYF. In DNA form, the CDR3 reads TGTGCCGGCAGCGTTTCCCCCCCCTCTGGAAACACCATATATTTT. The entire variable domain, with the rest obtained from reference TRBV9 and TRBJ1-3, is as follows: DSGVTQTPKHLITATGQRVTLRCSPRSGDLSVYWYQQSLDQGLQFLIQYYNGEERAKGNILERFSAQQFPDLHSELNLSSLELGDSALYFCAGSVSPPSGNTIYFGEGSWLTVV.